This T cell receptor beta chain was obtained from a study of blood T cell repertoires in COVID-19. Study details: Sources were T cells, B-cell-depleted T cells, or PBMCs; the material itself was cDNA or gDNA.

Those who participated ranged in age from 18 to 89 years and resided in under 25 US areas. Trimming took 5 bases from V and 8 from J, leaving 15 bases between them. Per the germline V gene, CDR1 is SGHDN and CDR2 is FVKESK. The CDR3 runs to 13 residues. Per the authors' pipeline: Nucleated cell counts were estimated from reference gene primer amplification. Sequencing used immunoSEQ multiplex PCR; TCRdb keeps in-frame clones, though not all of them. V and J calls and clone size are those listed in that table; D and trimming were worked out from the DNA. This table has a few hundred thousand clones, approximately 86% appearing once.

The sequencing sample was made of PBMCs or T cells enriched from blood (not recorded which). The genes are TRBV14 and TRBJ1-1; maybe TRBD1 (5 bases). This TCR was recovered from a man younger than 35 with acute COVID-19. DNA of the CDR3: TGTGCCAGCAGCTGGGGGGATGGGTTAGAAGCTTTCTTT. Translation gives CASSWGDGLEAFF. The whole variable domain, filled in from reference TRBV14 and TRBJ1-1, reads EAGVTQFPSHSVIEKGQTVTLRCDPISGHDNLYWYRRVMGKEIKFLLHFVKESKQDESGMPNNRFLAERTGGTYSTLKVQPAELEDSGVYFCASSWGDGLEAFFGQGTRLTVV.